One sample yielded the 20 T cell receptor beta chains listed below, sequenced in a study of blood T cell repertoires in COVID-19. The table came from immunoSEQ multiplex PCR; TCRdb's copy has only in-frame clones and leaves some out. This sample has about 130,000 clones, with over 75% found just once. Specimen: peripheral blood. These receptors were obtained from a man between 40 and 49 years old with active or convalescent COVID-19.

The V gene is TRBV9, the J gene TRBJ1-2; 9 nucleotides match TRBD1. Germline V lookup: CDR1 SGDLS, CDR2 YYNGEE. The CDR3 has 15 residues. The J segment lost 4 bases and the V segment lost 3 bases, leaving 7 bases of the junction unmatched. In nucleotides, the CDR3 is TGTGCCAGCAGCGCAATGGACAGGGGAGGCTATGGCTACACCTTC. As protein: CASSAMDRGGYGYTF.

The rearrangement uses TRBV29-1 and TRBJ1-1; the D gene is possibly TRBD1 (6 bases). Trimming took 6 bases from V and 1 from J, leaving 21 bases between them. The CDR3 loop spans 16 amino acids. Germline assignment: CDR1 SQVTM and CDR2 ANQGSEA. CDR3 amino acids: CSVPRGYRAQNTEAFF. The CDR3 nucleotides are TGCAGCGTCCCAAGGGGGTACAGGGCTCAGAACACTGAAGCTTTCTTT. The complete variable domain, with remaining parts taken from reference TRBV29-1 and TRBJ1-1, reads SAVISQKPSRDICQRGTSLTIQCQVDSQVTMMFWYRQQPGQSLTLIATANQGSEATYESGFVIDKFPISRPNLTFSTLTVSNMSPEDSSIYLCSVPRGYRAQNTEAFFGQGTRLTVV.

This chain links TRBV5-4 with TRBJ2-5; the match to TRBD1 covers 9 bases. J lost 5 bases, V lost 3 bases, and 11 bases had no gene match. Germline V gene data show CDR1 as SGHNT and CDR2 as YYREEE (reference sequence). The CDR3 totals 16 residues. DNA of the CDR3: TGTGCCAGCAGCTCCCCGGGACAGGGTTTGAGGGAGACCCAGTACTTC. Amino acids: CASSSPGQGLRETQYF. Supplemented by reference TRBV5-4 and TRBJ2-5, the full variable domain reads ETGVTQSPTHLIKTRGQQVTLRCSSQSGHNTVSWYQQALGQGPQFIFQYYREEENGRGNFPPRFSGLQFPNYSSELNVNALELDDSALYLCASSSPGQGLRETQYFGPGTRLLVL.

The chain links TRBV6-1 to TRBJ2-1; a weak D match, TRBD1 (6 bases). CDR3 length: 14 amino acids. Between the trimmed V and J ends, which lost 3 bases and 5 bases, there was a span of 11 bases. Germline V gene lookup returns CDR1 MNHNS and CDR2 SASEGT. The chain's CDR3 is CASSDRGMHNEQFF. The CDR3 bases are TGTGCCAGCAGTGACAGGGGAATGCACAATGAGCAGTTCTTC.

Comment on this clone: The identical CDR3 is also encoded by other nucleotide sequences in the sample. The chain employs TRBV19 and TRBJ2-5, with 12 bases identical to TRBD2. V was clipped by 6 bases and J by 1 base; unmatched bases: 6. CDR3 size: 16 residues. Per the germline V gene, CDR1 is LNHDA and CDR2 is SQIVND (reference sequence). The CDR3 region is CASSLRLAGAQETQYF. In nucleotides, the CDR3 is TGTGCCAGTAGCCTAAGACTAGCGGGGGCCCAAGAGACCCAGTACTTC. Using reference TRBV19 and TRBJ2-5 for the parts outside the CDR3, the full variable domain is DGGITQSPKYLFRKEGQNVTLSCEQNLNHDAMYWYRQDPGQGLRLIYYSQIVNDFQKGDIAEGYSVSREKKESFPLTVTSAQKNPTAFYLCASSLRLAGAQETQYFGPGTRLLVL.

The chain has TRBV7-3 and TRBJ2-1; tentatively, D is TRBD2 (6 bases). V was trimmed by 5 bases and J by 3 bases, leaving 8 bases between them. Germline lookup yields CDR1 SGHTA and CDR2 FQGTGA. CDR3 length: 13 residues. CDR3 in DNA: TGTGCCAGCAGCGGGCGGGGCTACAATGAGCAGTTCTTC. As protein: CASSGRGYNEQFF.

The chain has TRBV7-3 and TRBJ2-7; 9 positions agree with TRBD1. V was pared by 5 bases and J by 4 bases, with 9 bases of the junction left unmatched. The CDR3 loop spans 15 amino acids. The germline gives CDR1 SGHTA, CDR2 FQGTGA. This CDR3 is CASSLQQGASYEQYF. In nucleotides, the CDR3 is TGTGCCAGCAGCCTCCAACAGGGGGCATCGTACGAGCAGTACTTC. The full variable domain, with the rest looked up from reference TRBV7-3 and TRBJ2-7, is GAGVSQTPSNKVTEKGKYVELRCDPISGHTALYWYRQSLGQGPEFLIYFQGTGAADDSGLPNDRFFAVRPEGSVSTLKIQRTERGDSAVYLCASSLQQGASYEQYFGPGTRLTVT.

The chain employs TRBV6-6 and TRBJ2-7, with TRBD2 as a possible D gene (7 bases). Germline lookup yields CDR1 MNHNY and CDR2 SVGAGI (reference sequence). The CDR3 sequence is 16 residues long. V lost 0 bases and J 2 bases, leaving 14 bases between the germline ends. In DNA, the CDR3 is TGTGCCAGCAGTTACTCAGGGGGGGGCCCAACCTACGAGCAGTACTTC. Translated, it gives CASSYSGGGPTYEQYF.

The rearrangement joins TRBV18 to TRBJ2-1, with a tentative D call TRBD2 (6 bases). Trimming left V 5 bases short and J 0 bases short, with 11 bases between. Germline V lookup: CDR1 KGHSH, CDR2 LQKENI. CDR3 length: 15 residues. Here the CDR3 reads CASSAGRSSYNEQFF. CDR3 DNA: TGTGCCAGCTCAGCGGGACGGAGCTCCTACAATGAGCAGTTCTTC. The entire variable domain, with the rest obtained from reference TRBV18 and TRBJ2-1, is as follows: NAGVMQNPRHLVRRRGQEARLRCSPMKGHSHVYWYRQLPEEGLKFMVYLQKENIIDESGMPKERFSAEFPKEGPSILRIQQVVRGDSAAYFCASSAGRSSYNEQFFGPGTRLTVL.

CDR3 protein: CASRGPDTQYF. As DNA, the CDR3 is TGTGCCAGCAGGGGCCCAGATACGCAGTATTTT. This chain links TRBV2 with TRBJ2-3; the D is unclear. CDR1 is SNHLY, CDR2 FYNNEI, per germline. Trimming pared 6 bases from V and 4 bases from J, leaving 5 bases between. The CDR3 consists of 11 residues.

The rearrangement links TRBV7-2 to TRBJ2-3; 9 bases map to TRBD1. The CDR3 is made up of 14 amino acids. Germline V lookup: CDR1 SGHTA, CDR2 FQGNSA. V shed 6 bases, J shed 5 bases, and the junction held 6 bases outside the gene matches. The CDR3: CASRQDRGRDTQYF. The CDR3 nucleotides read TGTGCCAGCAGGCAGGACAGGGGTAGAGATACGCAGTATTTT.

The chain links TRBV6-1 to TRBJ1-5; 7 nucleotides line up with TRBD1. V trimming: 1 base; J trimming: 6 bases; junction bases outside the gene matches: 12. This CDR3 has 17 amino acids. The germline CDR1 and CDR2 sequences are MNHNS and SASEGT. This CDR3 reads CASSEVTQGRLGQPQHF. The CDR3 nucleotides are TGTGCCAGCAGTGAAGTTACACAGGGGAGGTTGGGTCAGCCCCAGCATTTT.

The chain combines TRBV7-2 with TRBJ2-3, with 8 bases that match TRBD1. The CDR3 is made up of 19 amino acids. Germline assignment: CDR1 SGHTA and CDR2 FQGNSA. V shed 1 base, J shed 2 bases, and the junction held 14 bases outside the gene matches. CDR3 nucleotide sequence: TGTGCCAGCAGCTTAGGTATTGGGAGACAGGGGCGAATCACAGATACGCAGTATTTT. Its translation is CASSLGIGRQGRITDTQYF.

The chain joins TRBV5-4 to TRBJ2-3, with 8 bases aligning to TRBD1. V shed 0 bases and J 2 bases; nucleotides not matched to a gene: 8. CDR1 is SGHNT and CDR2 is YYREEE in the germline V gene (reference sequence). The CDR3 runs to 17 residues. DNA for the CDR3: TGTGCCAGCAGCTTGGGGGGTGGACAGGGAAACACAGATACGCAGTATTTT. Residues: CASSLGGGQGNTDTQYF.

A single count supports this clone. The chain links TRBV12-3 or TRBV12-4 to TRBJ2-7; 7 bases are shared with TRBD1. The CDR3 loop spans 13 amino acids. Unmatched junction bases numbered 3, after V lost 3 bases and J lost 4 bases. The CDR3 DNA follows: TGTGCCAGCAGTTTTGGCAGGGGGTACGAGCAGTACTTC. It translates to CASSFGRGYEQYF.

This chain joins TRBV19 and TRBJ2-6; possible D gene TRBD1, 6 bases. The V end lost 0 bases, the J end lost 0 bases, and 15 bases lay between the germline ends. Germline CDR1 and CDR2: LNHDA and SQIVND (reference sequence). The CDR3 totals 19 residues. CDR3 sequence (DNA): TGTGCCAGTAGTATAGATTCCGGGACAAGTGGCTCTGGGGCCAACGTCCTGACTTTC. It yields the protein CASSIDSGTSGSGANVLTF. The full variable domain, completed using reference TRBV19 and TRBJ2-6, is DGGITQSPKYLFRKEGQNVTLSCEQNLNHDAMYWYRQDPGQGLRLIYYSQIVNDFQKGDIAEGYSVSREKKESFPLTVTSAQKNPTAFYLCASSIDSGTSGSGANVLTFGAGSRLTVL.

The chain is built from TRBV4-1 and TRBJ2-3, with 8 bases lining up with TRBD2. Per the germline V gene, CDR1 is MGHRA and CDR2 is YSYEKL. J gave up 1 base and V 0 bases, and 15 bases lay outside the gene matches. This CDR3 spans 20 amino acids. CDR3 nucleotide sequence: TGCGCCAGCAGCCAAGATCGGGTTGGTAGCGGGGCCTTCCGCACAGATACGCAGTATTTT. Its translation is CASSQDRVGSGAFRTDTQYF.

This chain joins TRBV9 and TRBJ2-3, with 8 bases lining up with TRBD2. With 0 bases clipped from V and 0 bases from J, the junction kept 3 bases outside the gene matches. The CDR3 is 16 residues long. Per germline, CDR1 SGDLS and CDR2 YYNGEE. CDR3 loop: CASSVAQRGSTDTQYF. CDR3 DNA sequence: TGTGCCAGCAGCGTAGCCCAGCGGGGGAGCACAGATACGCAGTATTTT.

The chain joins TRBV5-4 to TRBJ2-2, with a possible D match to TRBD2 (7 bases). The CDR3 loop spans 16 amino acids. V gave up 4 bases and J gave up 1 base, with 14 bases separating them. Germline V gene sequence: CDR1 SGHNT, CDR2 YYREEE (reference sequence). In nucleotides, the CDR3 is TGTGCCAGCAGCCCGGGGGGCGGAAGGAACACCGGGGAGCTGTTTTTT. Encoded protein: CASSPGGGRNTGELFF.

The chain carries TRBV19 and TRBJ2-1, with D perhaps TRBD2 (5 bases). Germline V gene data show CDR1 as LNHDA and CDR2 as SQIVND (reference sequence). Trimming shortened V by 8 bases and J by 7 bases, and 9 bases separated the two germline ends. The CDR3 is 11 residues long. The CDR3 DNA reads TGTGCCAGTGAACTAGGGAATGAGCAGTTCTTC. Translating gives CASELGNEQFF.